These 24 T cell receptor beta chains were all obtained from the same sample, sequenced in a study of blood T cell repertoires in COVID-19. Method: immunoSEQ multiplex PCR; TCRdb's copy keeps in-frame clones and lacks some. The sample has over 200,000 clones, more than 70% seen once. Sequencing was done on a sample of peripheral blood. The source of these receptors is a woman between 50 and 59 years old with acute or convalescent COVID-19.

V gene TRBV28 combines with J gene TRBJ1-1, with 9 bases that match TRBD1. This CDR3 has 13 residues. V was pared by 7 bases and J by 5 bases, with 5 bases of the junction left unmatched. Germline CDR1 is MDHEN and CDR2 is SYDVKM. This chain's CDR3 is CASTGQGKTEAFF. The CDR3 region has the DNA TGTGCCAGCACCGGACAGGGGAAAACTGAAGCTTTCTTT.

This clone was detected a few times. The genes are TRBV29-1 and TRBJ2-3, with TRBD1 as a possible D gene (6 bases). This CDR3 spans 12 amino acids. Trimming stripped 2 bases from V and 6 bases from J, with 9 bases between. The germline gives CDR1 SQVTM, CDR2 ANQGSEA. The CDR3 bases are TGCAGCGTTGAAATCGACAGGGATACGCAGTATTTT. The encoded protein is CSVEIDRDTQYF.

This clone was detected once. The V gene is TRBV11-3, the J gene TRBJ1-1; 7 bases map to TRBD1. The CDR3 is made up of 13 amino acids. V shed 1 base, J shed 8 bases, and the junction held 4 bases outside the gene matches. The germline CDR1 and CDR2 sequences are SGHNT and YENEEA. This CDR3 reads CASSLAPGGEAFF. CDR3 DNA: TGTGCCAGCAGCTTAGCGCCAGGGGGAGAAGCTTTCTTT.

The chain links TRBV24-1 to TRBJ2-3, with TRBD1 matching over 8 bases. J lost 9 bases, V lost 3 bases, and 16 bases had no gene match. Germline V gene lookup returns CDR1 KGHDR and CDR2 SFDVKD. The CDR3 loop spans 17 amino acids. The DNA for the CDR3 is TGTGCCACCAGTGATGGAAGCAGGGGGCGCCGTTCCCGAACGCAGTATTTT. Its protein is CATSDGSRGRRSRTQYF.

This chain links TRBV6-1 with TRBJ1-2, with a weak D call TRBD1 (6 bases). Germline V gene lookup returns CDR1 MNHNS and CDR2 SASEGT. The CDR3 runs 17 residues. Trimming removed 0 bases from V and 4 bases from J, with 18 bases in between. The CDR3 DNA follows: TGTGCCAGCAGTGAAGCCGGGCCAAGAGGGGGAGCCTATGGCTACACCTTC. Encoded protein: CASSEAGPRGGAYGYTF.

The gene calls are TRBV11-2 and TRBJ2-7; the match to TRBD1 covers 9 bases. V dropped 5 bases and J dropped 4; count of bases not matched to a gene: 6. The CDR3 is 14 amino acids. Per the germline V gene, CDR1 is SGHAT and CDR2 is FQNNGV. The CDR3 spells CASSTLQGAYEQYF. The CDR3 DNA sequence: TGTGCCAGCAGCACACTACAGGGGGCTTACGAGCAGTACTTC. The entire variable domain, with the rest obtained from reference TRBV11-2 and TRBJ2-7, is as follows: EAGVAQSPRYKIIEKRQSVAFWCNPISGHATLYWYQQILGQGPKLLIQFQNNGVVDDSQLPKDRFSAERLKGVDSTLKIQPAKLEDSAVYLCASSTLQGAYEQYFGPGTRLTVT.

CDR3 DNA: TGTGCCAGCAGTGACTCCCCATTTTTGAGCTCTGGGGCCAACGTCCTGACTTTC. Protein product: CASSDSPFLSSGANVLTF. The chain recombines TRBV6-4 with TRBJ2-6; no reliable D call. Germline CDR1 and CDR2: MRHNA and SNTAGT. The V gene lost 0 bases and the J gene lost 0 bases, with 12 bases spanning the gap. The CDR3 sequence is 18 residues long.

This clone has more than one count but fewer than ten. The V call is TRBV2, the J call TRBJ2-7, with 9 bases lining up with TRBD1. V lost 6 bases, J lost 4 bases, and 4 bases stayed unmatched. The germline CDR1 and CDR2 sequences are SNHLY and FYNNEI. This CDR3 comprises 13 residues. The CDR3 DNA reads TGTGCCAGCAGGACCGGGACAGGGTACGAGCAGTACTTC. Amino acid sequence: CASRTGTGYEQYF.

This chain connects TRBV5-1 to TRBJ2-7; 10 nucleotides align to TRBD1. Looked up from germline, CDR1 is SGHRS and CDR2 is YFSETQ. The CDR3 spans 16 residues. V trimming: 4 bases; J trimming: 3 bases; junction bases outside the gene matches: 10. As DNA, the CDR3 is TGCGCCAGCAGCCCGGGACAGGGGATCGTAAGCTACGAGCAGTACTTC. This gives the protein CASSPGQGIVSYEQYF.

The chain joins TRBV27 to TRBJ2-2; D perhaps matches TRBD2 (6 bases). CDR3 length equals 14 residues. V was cut by 5 bases and J by 3 bases, with 10 bases left in between. Germline CDR1 reads MNHEY; CDR2 reads SMNVEV (reference sequence). The DNA for the CDR3 is TGTGCCAGCAGTCCGGGACTTTACACCGGGGAGCTGTTTTTT. Encoded protein: CASSPGLYTGELFF.

This chain links TRBV4-1 with TRBJ1-6; D possibly corresponds to TRBD1 (6 bases). Trimming cost V 3 bases and J 9 bases, with 18 bases left between them. Germline CDR1 reads MGHRA; CDR2 reads YSYEKL. The CDR3 loop spans 16 amino acids. The CDR3 DNA reads TGCGCCAGCAGCCATCCACAGGGTTCCTCTGGTTCACCCCTCCACTTT. It translates to CASSHPQGSSGSPLHF.

This clone was recorded only once. The rearrangement joins TRBV5-1 to TRBJ2-5; 9 bases agree with TRBD1. The length of the CDR3 is 16 residues. Trimming removed 4 bases from V and 0 bases from J; junction bases left unmatched: 7. Germline V gives CDR1 SGHRS, CDR2 YFSETQ. The CDR3 coding sequence is TGCGCCAGCAGCCTATTGACAGGGGGAAACCAAGAGACCCAGTACTTC. This codes for CASSLLTGGNQETQYF. Together with reference TRBV5-1 and TRBJ2-5, the CDR3 gives the full variable domain: KAGVTQTPRYLIKTRGQQVTLSCSPISGHRSVSWYQQTPGQGLQFLFEYFSETQRNKGNFPGRFSGRQFSNSRSEMNVSTLELGDSALYLCASSLLTGGNQETQYFGPGTRLLVL.

V is TRBV6-4 and J is TRBJ2-7; 15 bases match TRBD2. The CDR3 covers 19 residues. Per germline, CDR1 MRHNA and CDR2 SNTAGT. Unmatched junction bases numbered 12, after V lost 6 bases and J lost 0 bases. In DNA form, the CDR3 reads TGTGCCAGCAGCCTGCTAGGACTAGCGGGAGGGAGGAGCTCCTACGAGCAGTACTTC. Amino acid sequence: CASSLLGLAGGRSSYEQYF.

This clone appeared a few times. DNA of the CDR3: TGTGCCACCAGTGCTAGCTACACCTTC. Its translation is CATSASYTF. This chain uses TRBV24-1 with TRBJ1-2; D is unresolved. The CDR3 sequence is 9 residues long. CDR1 and CDR2 from the germline V gene are KGHDR and SFDVKD. Trimming took off 5 bases at V and 9 bases at J, with 3 bases between the two ends.

The chain joins TRBV3-1 (or the pseudogene TRBV3-2) to TRBJ2-5; D is unclear. There are 12 residues in the CDR3. Trimming removed 1 base at V and 5 bases at J, with 5 bases between. CDR1 and CDR2 (germline): LGHDT, YNNKEL (reference sequence). The CDR3 loop is CASSQVRETQYF. As DNA, the CDR3 is TGTGCCAGCAGCCAAGTGAGGGAGACCCAGTACTTC.

The chain employs TRBV11-1 and TRBJ2-7, with TRBD1 identical over 7 bases. The ends lost 5 bases at V and 3 bases at J; junction bases unmatched: 4. The CDR3 contains 13 residues. Germline assignment: CDR1 SGHAT and CDR2 FQDESV (reference sequence). The CDR3 region is CASSLSGGYEQYF. CDR3 in DNA: TGTGCCAGCAGCCTCTCAGGGGGCTACGAGCAGTACTTC.

CDR3 protein: CASSQAQGREAGNTIYF. Here the CDR3 DNA reads TGTGCCAGCAGCCAAGCTCAGGGCCGGGAGGCTGGAAACACCATATATTTT. The V and J genes are TRBV14 and TRBJ1-3; a possible D gene is TRBD1 (5 bases). The germline CDR1 and CDR2 sequences are SGHDN and FVKESK. This CDR3 is 17 amino acids long. Trimming took 1 base from V and 2 from J, leaving 15 bases between them.

The rearrangement uses TRBV4-1 and TRBJ2-7; a weak D match, TRBD1 (5 bases). The germline V gene encodes CDR1 MGHRA and CDR2 YSYEKL. This CDR3 spans 14 amino acids. Trimming left V 2 bases short and J 6 bases short, with 14 bases between. For the CDR3, the DNA is TGCGCCAGCAGCCAATCCGCAGGGATCGGCGAGCAGTACTTC. The encoded protein is CASSQSAGIGEQYF.

The chain has TRBV15 and TRBJ2-4; D remains ambiguous. CDR1 is LNHNV, CDR2 YYDKDF, per germline (reference sequence). CDR3 size: 15 residues. Between the trimmed V and J ends, which lost 1 base and 7 bases, there was a span of 14 bases. Here the CDR3 DNA reads TGTGCCACCAGCAGAGGAGCGACTGCCCCCAACATTCAGTACTTC. Amino acids: CATSRGATAPNIQYF.

This sequence joins TRBV9 and TRBJ2-1, with TRBD1 matching over 9 bases. The germline CDR1 and CDR2 sequences are SGDLS and YYNGEE. The junction had 14 bases not matched to a gene; V was cut back by 0 bases and J by 7 bases. This CDR3 region has 18 residues. The CDR3 protein is CASSVDTQGATNLNEQFF. For the CDR3, the DNA is TGTGCCAGCAGCGTAGATACACAGGGGGCGACCAATTTGAATGAGCAGTTCTTC.

This clone is a singleton in its sample. This chain uses TRBV6-6 with TRBJ1-5, with D unclear. There are 12 residues in the CDR3. V was shortened by 6 bases and J by 6 bases, with 9 bases between the two germline ends. The germline gives CDR1 MNHNY, CDR2 SVGAGI (reference sequence). The CDR3 sequence: CASRRARQPQHF. Written as DNA, the CDR3 is TGTGCCAGCAGGCGGGCTCGTCAGCCCCAGCATTTT.

The rearrangement uses TRBV18 and TRBJ1-1; D uncertain. V lost 2 bases and J 10 bases, leaving 17 bases between the germline ends. Germline values: CDR1 KGHSH, CDR2 LQKENI. The CDR3 covers 14 residues. The CDR3 sequence is CASSPADRAERAFF. In DNA, the CDR3 is TGTGCCAGCTCACCAGCTGACCGAGCGGAGCGAGCTTTCTTT.

The rearrangement links TRBV2 to TRBJ2-2; the match to TRBD2 covers 8 bases. Germline V CDR1 and CDR2: SNHLY, FYNNEI. With 8 bases clipped from V and 4 bases from J, the junction kept 12 bases outside the gene matches. This CDR3 is built from 16 residues. The CDR3 here is CASDLIPGGGTGELFF. The CDR3 DNA reads TGTGCCAGCGATCTCATACCGGGAGGGGGCACCGGGGAGCTGTTTTTT.

The genes are TRBV11-1 and TRBJ1-6; possible D gene TRBD1, 5 bases. Trimming left V 7 bases short and J 13 bases short, with 14 bases between. The germline V gene has CDR1 SGHAT and CDR2 FQDESV (reference sequence). The CDR3 contains 12 residues. This CDR3 is CASTPPGGPLHF. The CDR3 nucleotides are TGTGCCAGCACTCCCCCCGGGGGTCCCCTCCACTTT.